The TCR beta chain described here comes from a study of control samples from healthy donors and cancer patients. This CDR3 region has 12 residues. CDR1 SGHRS and CDR2 YFSETQ come from the germline V gene. Trimming took off 0 bases at V and 8 bases at J, with 6 bases between the two ends. TCRdb's copy holds only in-frame clones and misses some; the assay was immunoSEQ multiplex PCR. The sample records just under 75,000 clones, roughly 84% being singletons. The chain joins TRBV5-1 to TRBJ2-1; D not resolved. Source material: blood. The receptor was isolated from a woman aged 50 to 65 in good health. As DNA, the CDR3 is TGCGCCAGCAGCTTGGCCTTGGATGAGCAGTTCTTC. Protein: CASSLALDEQFF.